This passage covers 6 T cell receptor beta chains from one sample sequenced in a study of Graves' ophthalmopathy and Graves' hyperthyroidism. Amplification of TCR beta CDR3 regions used RNA transcripts. The workflow started with a first-round RT-PCR run with HTBI primers and then moved on to a second-round multiplex PCR. TCRdb analysed the multiplex PCR reads with MiXCR anew, one entry per CDR3 protein. This table holds 400,000 to 500,000 distinct CDR3 sequences, around a fifth found once. Material for sequencing was peripheral blood. These receptors all stem from a woman aged 18-29 years with stable Graves' hyperthyroidism.

This clonotype has at least ten counts. The chain uses TRBV28 and TRBJ1-6, with a possible D match to TRBD1 (6 bases). The CDR3 extends over 16 amino acids. The germline V gene encodes CDR1 MDHEN and CDR2 SYDVKM. V was trimmed by 2 bases and J by 0 bases, leaving 8 bases between them. In DNA form, the CDR3 reads TGTGCCAGCAGTTTAACAGGGAGCTCCTATAATTCACCCCTCCACTTT. Translation gives CASSLTGSSYNSPLHF.

This clonotype was found many times. The chain recombines TRBV6-1 with TRBJ2-7; D not resolved. The CDR3 is 12 amino acids. V lost 6 bases and J lost 6, with 12 bases in between. The germline CDR1 and CDR2 sequences are MNHNS and SASEGT. CDR3 nucleotide sequence: TGTGCCAGCAGAGAGGACCTGGGCGAGCAGTACTTC. Its protein is CASREDLGEQYF.

This clonotype was detected only a few times. This chain uses TRBV6-1 with TRBJ2-2; the D is unclear. The CDR3 has 11 residues. In germline, CDR1 is MNHNS, CDR2 SASEGT. V gave up 8 bases and J gave up 7 bases, with 8 bases separating them. CDR3 in amino acids: CASGHDGELFF. The CDR3 DNA reads as TGTGCCAGCGGCCACGACGGGGAGCTGTTTTTT.

Ten or more counts support this clonotype. The chain has TRBV6-1 and TRBJ1-2; the D is unclear. The CDR3 has 15 residues. Looked up from germline, CDR1 is MNHNS and CDR2 is SASEGT. V shed 5 bases and J shed 5 bases, with 18 bases lying between them. The CDR3 is CASSPLPGGLYGYTF. The CDR3 DNA is TGTGCCAGCAGTCCCCTACCCGGAGGGCTGTATGGCTACACCTTC.

This clonotype appeared many times. The chain links TRBV30 to TRBJ1-1, with a tentative D call TRBD1 (5 bases). The CDR3 loop spans 11 amino acids. V shed 5 bases and J shed 7 bases, with 11 bases lying between them. CDR1 is GTSNPN and CDR2 is SVGIG in the germline V gene (reference sequence). DNA of the CDR3: TGTGCCTGGGGGGCAAAGGATGAAGCTTTCTTT. This sequence encodes CAWGAKDEAFF.

This clonotype was counted many times. V gene TRBV7-2 combines with J gene TRBJ2-2, with TRBD1 identical over 9 bases. CDR1 is SGHTA and CDR2 is FQGNSA in the germline V gene. Germline trimming cut 2 bases from V and 7 bases from J; bases unmatched to any gene: 5. The CDR3 length is 15 residues. In DNA, the CDR3 is TGTGCCAGCAGCTTAACAGGGGGCGCGGTCGGGGAGCTGTTTTTT. Its translation is CASSLTGGAVGELFF.